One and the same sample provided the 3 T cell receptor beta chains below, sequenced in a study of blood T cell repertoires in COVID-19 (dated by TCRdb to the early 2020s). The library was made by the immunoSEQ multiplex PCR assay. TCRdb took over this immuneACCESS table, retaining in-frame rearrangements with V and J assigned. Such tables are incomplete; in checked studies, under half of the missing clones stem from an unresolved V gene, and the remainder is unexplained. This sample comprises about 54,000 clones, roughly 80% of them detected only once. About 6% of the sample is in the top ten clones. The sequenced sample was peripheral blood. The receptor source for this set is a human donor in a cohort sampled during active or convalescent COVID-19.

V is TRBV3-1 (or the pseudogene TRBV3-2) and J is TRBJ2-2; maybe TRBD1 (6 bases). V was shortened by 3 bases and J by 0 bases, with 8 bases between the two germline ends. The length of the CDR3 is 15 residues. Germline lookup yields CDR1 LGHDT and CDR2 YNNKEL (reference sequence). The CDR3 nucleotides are TGTGCCAGCAGCCAGGGACATCCGAACACCGGGGAGCTGTTTTTT. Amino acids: CASSQGHPNTGELFF.

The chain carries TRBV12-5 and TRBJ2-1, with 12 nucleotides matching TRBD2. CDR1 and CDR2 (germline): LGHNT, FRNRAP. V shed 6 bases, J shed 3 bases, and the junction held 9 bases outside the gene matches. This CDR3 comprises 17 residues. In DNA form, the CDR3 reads TGTGCTAGTGGCCTGGGACTAGCGGGTTCCCTCTACAATGAGCAGTTCTTC. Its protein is CASGLGLAGSLYNEQFF. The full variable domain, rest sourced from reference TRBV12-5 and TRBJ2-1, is DARVTQTPRHKVTEMGQEVTMRCQPILGHNTVFWYRQTMMQGLELLAYFRNRAPLDDSGMPKDRFSAEMPDATLATLKIQPSEPRDSAVYFCASGLGLAGSLYNEQFFGPGTRLTVL.

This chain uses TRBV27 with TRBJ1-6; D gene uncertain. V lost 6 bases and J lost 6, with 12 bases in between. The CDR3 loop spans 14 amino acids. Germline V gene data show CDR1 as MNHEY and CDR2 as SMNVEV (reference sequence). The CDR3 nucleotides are TGTGCCAGCAGGGTAGACATGATTAATTCACCCCTCCACTTT. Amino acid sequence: CASRVDMINSPLHF.